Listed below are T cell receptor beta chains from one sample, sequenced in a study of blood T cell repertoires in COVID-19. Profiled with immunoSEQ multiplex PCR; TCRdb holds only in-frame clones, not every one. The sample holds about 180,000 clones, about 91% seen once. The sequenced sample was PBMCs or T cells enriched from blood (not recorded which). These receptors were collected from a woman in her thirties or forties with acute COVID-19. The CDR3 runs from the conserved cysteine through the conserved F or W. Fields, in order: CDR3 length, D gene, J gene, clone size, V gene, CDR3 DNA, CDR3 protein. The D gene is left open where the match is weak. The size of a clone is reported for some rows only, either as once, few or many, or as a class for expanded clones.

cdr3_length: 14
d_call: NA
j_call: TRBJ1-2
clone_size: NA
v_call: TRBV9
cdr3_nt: TGTGCCAGTACCCGGGACTTAACTAACTATGGCTACACCTTC
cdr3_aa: CASTRDLTNYGYTF

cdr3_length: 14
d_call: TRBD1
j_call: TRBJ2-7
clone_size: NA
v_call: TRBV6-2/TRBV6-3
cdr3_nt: TGTGCCAGCAGTTTCCAGGGGGAATCCTACGAGCAGTACTTC
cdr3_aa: CASSFQGESYEQYF

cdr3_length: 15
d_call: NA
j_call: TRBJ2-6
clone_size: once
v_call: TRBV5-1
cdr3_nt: TGCGCCAGCAGCGATGGACAGCCTGGGGCCAACGTCCTGACTTTC
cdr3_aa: CASSDGQPGANVLTF

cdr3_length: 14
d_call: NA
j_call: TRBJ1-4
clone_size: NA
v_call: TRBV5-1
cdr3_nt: TGCGCCAGCAGCTCCCGGGGTGGGGATGAAAAACTGTTTTTT
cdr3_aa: CASSSRGGDEKLFF

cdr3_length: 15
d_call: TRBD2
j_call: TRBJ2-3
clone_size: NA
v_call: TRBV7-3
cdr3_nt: TGTGCCAGCAGCTCGGCGGGGGGCGGCACAGATACGCAGTATTTT
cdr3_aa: CASSSAGGGTDTQYF

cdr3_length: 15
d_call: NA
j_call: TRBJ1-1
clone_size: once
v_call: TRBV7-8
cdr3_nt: TGTGCCAGCAGCTTGACTCCGGGGGAGAACACTGAAGCTTTCTTT
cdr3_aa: CASSLTPGENTEAFF

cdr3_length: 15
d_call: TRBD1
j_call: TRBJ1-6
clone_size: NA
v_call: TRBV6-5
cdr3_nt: TGTGCCAGCAAAAACACCCAGGGGGCCAATTCACCCCTCCACTTT
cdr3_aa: CASKNTQGANSPLHF

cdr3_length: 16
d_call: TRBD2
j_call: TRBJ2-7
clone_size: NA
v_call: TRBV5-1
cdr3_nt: TGCGCCAGCAGCCCCATAGCGGGAGGGCCAACCTACGAGCAGTACTTC
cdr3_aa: CASSPIAGGPTYEQYF

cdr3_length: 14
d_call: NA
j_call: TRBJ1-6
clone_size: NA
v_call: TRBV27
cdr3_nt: TGTGCCAGCATGGGGAGCTCCTATAATTCACCCCTCCACTTT
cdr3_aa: CASMGSSYNSPLHF

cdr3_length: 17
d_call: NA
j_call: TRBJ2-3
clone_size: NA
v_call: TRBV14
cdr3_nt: TGTGCCAGCAGCCAAGATGTGACCACTATTGGCACAGATACGCAGTATTTT
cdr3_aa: CASSQDVTTIGTDTQYF

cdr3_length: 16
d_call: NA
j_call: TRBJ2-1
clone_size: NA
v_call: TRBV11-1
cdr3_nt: TGTGCCAGCAGCTTAGTGTATAGCGGATCCTACAATGAGCAGTTCTTC
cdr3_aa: CASSLVYSGSYNEQFF

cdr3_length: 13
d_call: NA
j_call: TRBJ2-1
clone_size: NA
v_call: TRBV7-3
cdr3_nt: TGTGCCAGCAGCTTTTCAGAATACAATGAGCAGTTCTTC
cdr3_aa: CASSFSEYNEQFF

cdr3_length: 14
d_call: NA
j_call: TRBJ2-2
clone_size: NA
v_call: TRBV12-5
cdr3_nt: TGTGCTAGTGGTATGGGGGGCGACTGCGGGGAGCTGTTTTTT
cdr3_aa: CASGMGGDCGELFF

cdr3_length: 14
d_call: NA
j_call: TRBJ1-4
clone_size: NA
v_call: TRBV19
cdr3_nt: TGTGCCAGTAGTTGGACAGCCTCTAATGAAAAACTGTTTTTT
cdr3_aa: CASSWTASNEKLFF

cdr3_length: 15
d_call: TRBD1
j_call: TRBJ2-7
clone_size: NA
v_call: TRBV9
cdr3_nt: TGTGCCAGCAGCGTAGCACCAGGGGGCTCCTCCGAGCAGTACTTC
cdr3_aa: CASSVAPGGSSEQYF

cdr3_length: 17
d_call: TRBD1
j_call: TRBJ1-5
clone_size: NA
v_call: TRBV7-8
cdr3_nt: TGTGCCAGCAGCTTCCGGGACAGAGGGGTCGGCAATCAGCCCCAGCATTTT
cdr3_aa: CASSFRDRGVGNQPQHF

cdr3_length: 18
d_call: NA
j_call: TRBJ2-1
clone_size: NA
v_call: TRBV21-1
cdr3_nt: TGTGCCAGCAGCATTTCCGCTTCCACTAGCGGGAGATGCAATGAGCAGTTCTTC
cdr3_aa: CASSISASTSGRCNEQFF

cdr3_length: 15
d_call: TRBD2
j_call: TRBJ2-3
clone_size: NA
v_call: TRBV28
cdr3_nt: TGTGCCAGCAGTTTCTCTGGGACTAGCGGGGGGGGGCAGTATTTT
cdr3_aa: CASSFSGTSGGGQYF

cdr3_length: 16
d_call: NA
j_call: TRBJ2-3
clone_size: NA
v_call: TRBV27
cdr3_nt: TGTGCCAGCAGTTTAGGCCGCCTCCCAAGCACAGATACGCAGTATTTT
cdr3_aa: CASSLGRLPSTDTQYF

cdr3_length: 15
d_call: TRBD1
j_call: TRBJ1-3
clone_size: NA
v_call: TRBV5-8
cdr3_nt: TGTGCCAGCAGCTTCGGGCAGGGGGCTGGAAACACCATATATTTT
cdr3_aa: CASSFGQGAGNTIYF

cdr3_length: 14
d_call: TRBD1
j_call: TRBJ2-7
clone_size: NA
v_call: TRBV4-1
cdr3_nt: TGCGCCAGCAGCCACTGGACAGGCAGCTGGGAGCAGTACTTC
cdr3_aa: CASSHWTGSWEQYF

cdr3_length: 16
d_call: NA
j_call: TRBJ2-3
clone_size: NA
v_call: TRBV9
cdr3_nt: TGTGCCAGCAGCGAAGCTAGCTCCCTCATCACAGATACGCAGTATTTT
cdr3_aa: CASSEASSLITDTQYF

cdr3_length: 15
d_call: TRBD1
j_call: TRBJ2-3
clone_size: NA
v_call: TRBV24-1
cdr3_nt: TGTGCCACCAGCGGGGGCAGGGGGCTCACAGATACGCAGTATTTT
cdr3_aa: CATSGGRGLTDTQYF

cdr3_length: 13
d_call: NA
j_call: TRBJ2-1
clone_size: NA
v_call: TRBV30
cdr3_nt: TGTGCCTACGAAGACTCAGACTACAATGAGCAGTTCTTC
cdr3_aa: CAYEDSDYNEQFF

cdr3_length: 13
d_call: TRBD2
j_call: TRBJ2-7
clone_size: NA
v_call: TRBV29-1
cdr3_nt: TGCAGCGCGGCTAGCGGGACGGGCTACGAGCAGTACTTC
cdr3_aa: CSAASGTGYEQYF

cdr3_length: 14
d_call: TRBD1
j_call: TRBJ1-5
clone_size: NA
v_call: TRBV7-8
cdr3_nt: TGTGCCAGCAGCGTACAGGGGGCATATCAGCCCCAGCATTTT
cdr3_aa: CASSVQGAYQPQHF

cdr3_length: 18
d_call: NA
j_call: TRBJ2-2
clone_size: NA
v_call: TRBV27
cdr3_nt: TGTGCCAGCAGTTTTTCTCGCCTTGCGGGCCCAAACACCGGGGAGCTGTTTTTT
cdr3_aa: CASSFSRLAGPNTGELFF

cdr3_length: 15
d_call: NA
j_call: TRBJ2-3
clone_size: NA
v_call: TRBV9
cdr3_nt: TGTGCCAGCAGCTTAGACGGGGGGCGAACAGATACGCAGTATTTT
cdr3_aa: CASSLDGGRTDTQYF

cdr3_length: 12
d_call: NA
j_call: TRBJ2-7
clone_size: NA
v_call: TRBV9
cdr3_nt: TGTGCCAGCAGCGTCGGGTACTACGAGCAGTACTTC
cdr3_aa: CASSVGYYEQYF

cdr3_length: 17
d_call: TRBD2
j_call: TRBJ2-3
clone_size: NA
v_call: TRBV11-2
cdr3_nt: TGTGCCAGCAGGCGGACTAGCGGGCCGACCCGCACAGATACGCAGTATTTT
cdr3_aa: CASRRTSGPTRTDTQYF

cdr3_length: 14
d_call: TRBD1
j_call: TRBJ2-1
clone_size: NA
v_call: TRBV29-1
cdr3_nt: TGCAGCTCAATAAGACAGGGGACAAACAATGAGCAGTTCTTC
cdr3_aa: CSSIRQGTNNEQFF

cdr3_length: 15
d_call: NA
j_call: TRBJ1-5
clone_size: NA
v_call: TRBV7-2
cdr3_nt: TGTGCCAGCAGATCTGAGTTTGGTAACAATCAGCCCCAGCATTTT
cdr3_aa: CASRSEFGNNQPQHF

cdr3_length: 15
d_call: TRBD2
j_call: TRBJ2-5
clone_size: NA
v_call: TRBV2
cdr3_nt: TGTGCCAGCAGTGCTGATAGCGGGGGCCCTTCGGCCCAGTACTTC
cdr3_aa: CASSADSGGPSAQYF

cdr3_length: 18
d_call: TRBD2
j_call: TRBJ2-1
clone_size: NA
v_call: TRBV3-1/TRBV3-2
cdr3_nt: TGTGCCAGCAGCCAAGATTTGGGACTAGCGGGAGGATACAATGAGCAGTTCTTC
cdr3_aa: CASSQDLGLAGGYNEQFF

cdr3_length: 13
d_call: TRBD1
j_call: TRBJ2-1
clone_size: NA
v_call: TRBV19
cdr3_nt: TGTGCCAGTAGTATAAACAGGGGATATGAGCAGTTCTTC
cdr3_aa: CASSINRGYEQFF

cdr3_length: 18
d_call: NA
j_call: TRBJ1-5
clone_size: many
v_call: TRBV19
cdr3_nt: TGTGCCAGTAGTCGGAAGGGGTCGGGAGCCTATAGCAATCAGCCCCAGCATTTT
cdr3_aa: CASSRKGSGAYSNQPQHF

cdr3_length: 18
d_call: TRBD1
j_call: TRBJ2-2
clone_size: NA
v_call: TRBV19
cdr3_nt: TGTGCCAGTAATCCGATGCTTTATGGCCACAGGGGCACCGGGGAGCTGTTTTTT
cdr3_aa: CASNPMLYGHRGTGELFF

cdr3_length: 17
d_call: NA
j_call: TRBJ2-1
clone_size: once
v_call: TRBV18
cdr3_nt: TGTGCCAGCTCACCTGTAATGGGACATAGAACTTACAATGAGCAGTTCTTC
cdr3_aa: CASSPVMGHRTYNEQFF

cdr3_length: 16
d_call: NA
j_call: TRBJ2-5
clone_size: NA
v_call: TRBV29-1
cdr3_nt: TGCAGCGTTACAACACACCCCGGGAAAAGCGGGGAGACCCAGTACTTC
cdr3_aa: CSVTTHPGKSGETQYF

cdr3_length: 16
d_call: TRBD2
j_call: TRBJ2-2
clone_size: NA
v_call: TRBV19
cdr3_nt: TGTGCCAGTAGTCCTAGCGGGGGGCCAAACACCGGGGAGCTGTTTTTT
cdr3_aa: CASSPSGGPNTGELFF